This T cell receptor beta chain was documented in a study of blood T cells in healthy people across ages (dated by TCRdb to between 2015 and 2016). Regarding the research as a whole: In model experiments, template switching captured about one uniquely barcoded TCR beta cDNA molecule for every two T cells. The donors were split into four age groups: young (average approximately 16 years), middle-aged (about 40), aged (approximately 60) and long-lived (about 74). To avoid experimental bias, donors of different ages were spread randomly across the sequencing lanes. Two additional independent replicas of 1 million unique cDNA reads from the same blood draw were analyzed for two donors (one aged 18 to 30 and one aged 80 or older). The study measured age-related changes in TCR beta repertoire diversity using deep sequencing normalized with unique cDNA molecular identifiers.

Study-wide findings and limitations: Donor CMV infection status was unknown, potentially confounding age-related changes in expanded clonotypes. As age increased, observed TCR beta diversity per million T cells dropped in a roughly linear way, and a significant reduction was already evident by age 40. Compared with the aged group, the long-lived group had more naive CD4+ T cells, fewer expanded clones and increased TCR diversity, suggesting age selection. Since profiling was done on bulk unsorted PBMCs, naive and antigen-experienced compartments could not be conclusively compared. The percentage of naive T cells measured by flow cytometry correlated strongly with observed TCR beta diversity. Estimates of total diversity based on one million sequenced T cells were considered lower bounds and underestimates.

The table lists this clonotype with a few counts. Its antigen is currently not known. Nothing much larger sits one base from this clone, and base qualities are not available. Based on the germline V gene, the CDR1 and CDR2 sequences are SQVTM and ANQGSEA. Including the terminal cysteine and phenylalanine, the CDR3 comprises 13 residues. CDR3 DNA only is kept here, 39 bases in frame from base 1. V drops 3 bases and J drops 0 bases, leaving 8 bases in between. The library was obtained by 5' RACE. Sequencing instrument: Illumina HiSeq 2500. A second PCR of about 7 to 12 cycles was performed with a sample-barcoded 5' primer and a J-beta primer mix. A template-switch 5' adaptor carrying 12 random nucleotides introduced a unique molecular identifier onto each TCR beta cDNA molecule. Each sample yielded at least 2.5 million CDR3-containing paired-end reads. The Mint cDNA synthesis kit, primed by a TRBC-specific oligonucleotide, was used to synthesize first-strand cDNA from all RNA. All cDNA was treated with uracil-DNA glycosylase and then went through a first 18-cycle PCR with the universal primers M1SS and BC2_uni_R. The original pipeline was this. For normalization, 1 million high-quality reads were randomly selected from each sample, with every read carrying a distinct molecular identifier. Instead of being binned into consensus sequences, reads with shared molecular identifiers were discarded. MiTCR, with a Q25 quality threshold and the strictest error-elimination algorithm, was used for CDR3 identification, clonotype clustering and error correction. A nonparametric unseen species model using Euler transformation provided a lower-bound estimate of total TCR beta diversity. TCRdb ran its own pipeline on the public reads, namely fastp trimming at Q25 and MiXCR clone calling, and kept in-frame beta chains. CDR3 protein sequences are deduplicated, and each keeps its most common genes and DNA. TCRdb, not the original authors, processed these V and J calls. The sample profile shows 1.4 million or so distinct CDR3 sequences; approximately 39% of them were found once. Of the sample, more than 4% falls within the top ten clones.

Systemically healthy Caucasian individuals from Russia, 35 to 40 in total and aged about 6 to 100 years, were included as donors. Each donor gave 8 to 10 milliliters of peripheral blood, drawn into EDTA-treated Vacutainer tubes. PBMCs were isolated by Ficoll-Paque density-gradient centrifugation, with at least 6 million obtained per sample. Total RNA was extracted from PBMCs with Trizol reagent, with at least 6 micrograms obtained per sample. For every donor, an aliquot of PBMCs went through flow cytometry to measure the percentages of naive CD45RAhigh/CD27high T cells. The receptor was derived from a woman under 30 in good health. This chain joins TRBV29-1 to TRBJ1-1, with no reliable assignment of the D segment. The sample comprised blood. The sequenced DNA: TGCAGCGTTGAGAAGGGAATGAACACTGAAGCTTTCTTT. It translates as CSVEKGMNTEAFF. The full variable domain, completed from the reference TRBV29-1 and TRBJ1-1 proteins outside the CDR3, reads SAVISQKPSRDICQRGTSLTIQCQVDSQVTMMFWYRQQPGQSLTLIATANQGSEATYESGFVIDKFPISRPNLTFSTLTVSNMSPEDSSIYLCSVEKGMNTEAFFGQGTRLTVV.